Listed here is a single T cell receptor (beta chain). No antigen is known for it. TCRdb reanalysed the RACE reads using MiXCR and keeps one entry per CDR3 protein. This table has approximately 350,000 distinct CDR3 sequences, approximately 6.3% appearing once. The data were obtained in a study of human T cells and chemical hapten exposure. The CDR3 length is 14 residues. Germline values: CDR1 MNHEY, CDR2 SVGEGT. The V and J ends lost 6 bases and 0 bases respectively, with 9 bases between them. Study observations and caveats: No change in TCRs above 1 in 1000 frequency was produced by DPC sensitization.

Time point: patch test 1, 2 weeks after DPC sensitization. Treatment given: therapeutic diphenylcyclopropenone sensitization with weekly scalp DPC. This specimen was whole blood, taken in connection with sensitization to the hapten diphenylcyclopropenone (DPC). The V and J genes are TRBV6-2 or TRBV6-3 and TRBJ1-5; maybe TRBD1 (6 bases). This TCR came from a woman younger than 35 with alopecia areata. Some clones in this sample may be carry-over from other donors' samples. CDR3: CASSRGYSNQPQHF. The CDR3 DNA follows: TGTGCCAGCAGCAGGGGATATAGCAATCAGCCCCAGCATTTT.